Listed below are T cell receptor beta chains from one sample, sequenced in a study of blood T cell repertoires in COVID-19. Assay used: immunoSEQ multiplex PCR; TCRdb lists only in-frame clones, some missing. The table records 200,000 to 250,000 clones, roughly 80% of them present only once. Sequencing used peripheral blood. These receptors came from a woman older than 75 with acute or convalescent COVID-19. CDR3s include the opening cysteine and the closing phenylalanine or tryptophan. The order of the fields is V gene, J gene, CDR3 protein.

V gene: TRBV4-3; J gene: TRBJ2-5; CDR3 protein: CASSQLGTGETQYF
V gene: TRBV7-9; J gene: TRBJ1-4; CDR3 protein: CASSFNLRVEGEKLFF
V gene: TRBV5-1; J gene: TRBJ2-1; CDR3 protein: CASSLTGASYNEQFF
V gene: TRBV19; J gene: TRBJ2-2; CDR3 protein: CASTIRTSGALDTGELFF
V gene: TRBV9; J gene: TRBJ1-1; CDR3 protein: CASSGRDYNTEAFF
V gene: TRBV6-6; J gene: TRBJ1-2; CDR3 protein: CASSDHRGYGYTF
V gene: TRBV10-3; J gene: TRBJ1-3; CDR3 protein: CAISDSTVSGNTIYF
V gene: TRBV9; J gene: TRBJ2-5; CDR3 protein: CASSVAFRTSGGQETQYF
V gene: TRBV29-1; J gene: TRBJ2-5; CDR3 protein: CSVGGTVQETQYF
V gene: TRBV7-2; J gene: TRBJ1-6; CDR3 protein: CASSSDRVTYNSPLHF
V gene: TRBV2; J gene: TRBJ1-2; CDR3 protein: CASTYSTGGAFSYGYTF
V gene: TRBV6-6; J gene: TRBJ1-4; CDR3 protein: CASSYSRQGDEKLFF
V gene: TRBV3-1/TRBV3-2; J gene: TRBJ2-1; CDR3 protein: CASSPAGVYNEQFF
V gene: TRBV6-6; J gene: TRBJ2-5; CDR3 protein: CASSSGTTQETQYF
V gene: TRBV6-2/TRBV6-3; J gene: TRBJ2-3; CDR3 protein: CASSPKGTSGRYTQYF
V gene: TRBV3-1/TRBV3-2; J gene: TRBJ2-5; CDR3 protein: CASSQGTRGETQYF
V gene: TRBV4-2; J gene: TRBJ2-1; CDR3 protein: CASSQEYASGDTFF
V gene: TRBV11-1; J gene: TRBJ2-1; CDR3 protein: CASSLAFQGFGEQFF
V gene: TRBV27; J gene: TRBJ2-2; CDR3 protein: CASSFGAGGNTGELFF
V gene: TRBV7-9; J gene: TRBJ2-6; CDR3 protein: CASSSEVGGTNGANVLTF
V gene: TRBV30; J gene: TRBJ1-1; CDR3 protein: CAWTQGEITEAFF
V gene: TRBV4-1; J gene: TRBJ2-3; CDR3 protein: CASSQERPGQGRDTQYF
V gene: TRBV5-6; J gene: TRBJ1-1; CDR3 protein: CASSNAGQGGPEAFF
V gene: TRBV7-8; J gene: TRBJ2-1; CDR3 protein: CASSLEGTGNNEQFF
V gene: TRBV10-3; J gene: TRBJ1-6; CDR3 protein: CAISEPTGVRSPLHF